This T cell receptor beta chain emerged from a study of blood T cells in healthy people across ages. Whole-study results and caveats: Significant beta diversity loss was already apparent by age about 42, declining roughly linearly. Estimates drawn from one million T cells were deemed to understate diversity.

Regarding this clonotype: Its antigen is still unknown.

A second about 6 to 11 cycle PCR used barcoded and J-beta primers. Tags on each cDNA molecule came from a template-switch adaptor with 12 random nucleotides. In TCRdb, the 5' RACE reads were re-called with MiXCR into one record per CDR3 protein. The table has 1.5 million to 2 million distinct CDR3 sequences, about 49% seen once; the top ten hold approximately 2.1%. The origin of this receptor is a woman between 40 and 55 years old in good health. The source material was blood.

As DNA, the CDR3 is TGTGCCAGCAGGCCCACAGGGGTCTCCCAGTTCTTC. It is translated as CASRPTGVSQFF. The genes are TRBV27 and TRBJ2-1, with 7 bases that match TRBD1. From germline, CDR1 is MNHEY and CDR2 SMNVEV (reference sequence). The ends lost 6 bases at V and 13 bases at J; junction bases unmatched: 9. This CDR3 has 12 amino acids.